The following is a TCR beta chain sequence with its context. Its antigen is still unknown. The sample comes from a study of cytomegalovirus exposure and HLA in healthy donors. As for the study in general: For the approximately 400 genotyped donors, more than 65% fell within the Caucasian-associated ancestry cluster.

Participants comprised healthy donors of bone marrow. PCR employed 60 Vbeta and 13 Jbeta primers. Clones were sequenced by immunoSEQ multiplex PCR, and TCRdb holds only the in-frame ones, with some missing. The sample contains about 76,000 clones, approximately 80% of which appear only once. V gave up 5 bases and J gave up 5 bases, with 18 bases separating them. From germline, CDR1 is SGHTA and CDR2 FQGTGA. The length of the CDR3 is 16 residues. Study-level points and caveats: Later analysis identified a missense DCLRE1C variant that was linked to TCR beta V- and J-gene trimming. A later analysis showed TCR association rates differing by HLA locus, peaking at DRB1 and lowest at HLA-C.

Sequencing was performed on PBMCs. The sequence was obtained from a woman between 40 and 50 years old in good health and CMV-seropositive. This chain joins TRBV7-3 and TRBJ2-2, with a weak D call TRBD1 (7 bases). CDR3 amino acids: CASSTNPPGGTGELFF. For the CDR3, the DNA is TGTGCCAGCAGCACTAATCCTCCAGGGGGGACCGGGGAGCTGTTTTTT.